This T cell receptor beta chain is from a study of cytomegalovirus exposure and HLA in healthy donors. Regarding the study as a whole: In the analysis, some V segments, TRBV6-2 and TRBV6-3 included, were excluded as indistinguishable. Later, an analysis showed that TCR beta chains associated with HLA were more clonally expanded than others that were equally common. Another analysis was done later, and it associated 17,000 or so TCR beta sequences with HLA alleles at 0.05 false discovery rate.

Germline CDR1 and CDR2: MNHEY and SMNVEV (reference sequence). The CDR3 sequence is 14 residues long. Trimming removed 2 bases from V and 5 bases from J, with 12 bases in between. A word on this clone: Antigen unknown.

The PCR was carried out with 60 Vbeta primers and 13 Jbeta primers. As handled by the study authors: Tens of millions of unique TCR beta chains, 9 million to 14 million shared, were counted in a later analysis. Data came from immunoSEQ multiplex PCR; TCRdb stores just in-frame clones and leaves some out. The V and J calls and the clone size are those of that table, but D and trimming were determined from the DNA. The sample lists around 150,000 clones; 75% to 90% were seen once. The sequence came from a woman in her late teens or twenties in good health and CMV-seronegative. The chain couples TRBV27 to TRBJ2-5; D ambiguous. The sequencing input was PBMCs. The CDR3 spells CASSLISTAETQYF. Written as DNA, the CDR3 is TGTGCCAGCAGTTTAATTAGCACCGCGGAGACCCAGTACTTC.